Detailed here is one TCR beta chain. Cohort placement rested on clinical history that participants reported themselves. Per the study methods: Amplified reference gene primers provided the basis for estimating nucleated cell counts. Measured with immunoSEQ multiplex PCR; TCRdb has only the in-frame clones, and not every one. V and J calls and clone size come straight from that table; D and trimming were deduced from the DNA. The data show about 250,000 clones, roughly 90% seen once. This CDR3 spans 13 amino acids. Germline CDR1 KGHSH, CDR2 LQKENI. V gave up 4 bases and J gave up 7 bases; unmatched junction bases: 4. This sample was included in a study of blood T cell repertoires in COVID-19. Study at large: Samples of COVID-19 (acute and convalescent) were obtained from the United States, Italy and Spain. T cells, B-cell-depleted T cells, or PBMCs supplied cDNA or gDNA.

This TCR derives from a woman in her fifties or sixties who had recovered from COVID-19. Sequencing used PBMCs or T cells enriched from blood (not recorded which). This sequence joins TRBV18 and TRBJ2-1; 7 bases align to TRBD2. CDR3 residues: CASSRTSENEQFF. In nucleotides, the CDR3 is TGTGCCAGCTCACGGACTAGTGAGAATGAGCAGTTCTTC.